The rows below give T cell receptor beta chains drawn from one sample of a study of blood T cell repertoires in COVID-19. Generated by immunoSEQ multiplex PCR, the TCRdb table keeps only in-frame clones and is missing some. The sample consists of 310,000 or so clones, 70% to 90% of them appearing once. Input material: PBMCs or T cells enriched from blood (not recorded which). The receptors derive from a woman aged 25 to 39 who had recovered from COVID-19. Both conserved end residues are part of each CDR3. The D gene is left open where the match is weak. Size is stated for part of the rows, as once, few or many counts, or as a class when the clone is expanded.

V gene	clone size	J gene	D gene	CDR3 protein	CDR3 DNA
TRBV7-9	NA	TRBJ1-6	TRBD1	CASRDQTGANSPLHF	TGTGCCAGCAGAGATCAGACAGGGGCCAATTCACCCCTCCACTTT
TRBV7-9	once	TRBJ2-1	NA	CASSLDKGVYNEQFF	TGTGCCAGCAGCTTAGATAAAGGAGTCTACAATGAGCAGTTCTTC
TRBV18	NA	TRBJ1-1	TRBD1	CASSQSAGQGILNTEAFF	TGTGCCAGCTCGCAAAGCGCGGGACAGGGGATATTGAACACTGAAGCTTTCTTT
TRBV9	NA	TRBJ1-1	TRBD1	CASSVGDRVNTEAFF	TGTGCCAGCAGCGTAGGAGACAGGGTGAACACTGAAGCTTTCTTT
TRBV11-3	NA	TRBJ2-1	TRBD2	CASSLGWAYPSGGDNEQFF	TGTGCCAGCAGCTTAGGTTGGGCCTATCCTAGCGGGGGAGACAATGAGCAGTTCTTC
TRBV18	NA	TRBJ2-1	TRBD2	CASSPPSAGVYNEQFF	TGTGCCAGCTCACCACCCTCAGCGGGGGTATACAATGAGCAGTTCTTC
TRBV6-5	NA	TRBJ2-1	TRBD2	CASSSGGAYEQFF	TGTGCCAGCAGCTCCGGGGGGGCCTATGAGCAGTTCTTC
TRBV6-6	NA	TRBJ2-7	NA	CASSYGGAPLYEQYF	TGTGCCAGCAGTTACGGGGGGGCCCCGCTCTACGAGCAGTACTTC
TRBV6-2/TRBV6-3	NA	TRBJ1-3	NA	CASSYRLLPPGNTIYF	TGTGCCAGCAGTTACCGACTTTTACCCCCTGGAAACACCATATATTTT
TRBV5-1	NA	TRBJ1-2	TRBD1	CASSWGQGRLGYTF	TGCGCCAGCAGCTGGGGACAGGGGCGCCTGGGCTACACCTTC
TRBV10-3	NA	TRBJ1-5	NA	CAIRATGNSNQPQHF	TGTGCCATCAGGGCTACAGGGAATAGCAATCAGCCCCAGCATTTT
TRBV29-1	NA	TRBJ1-1	TRBD1	CSVERGQGEAFF	TGCAGCGTTGAGAGGGGACAGGGCGAAGCTTTCTTT
TRBV19	NA	TRBJ1-1	NA	CASSRTDVMNTEAFF	TGTGCCAGTAGTCGGACAGACGTGATGAACACTGAAGCTTTCTTT
TRBV20-1	few	TRBJ2-7	NA	CSASYSSYEQYF	TGCAGTGCTAGTTATAGCTCTTACGAGCAGTACTTC
TRBV14	NA	TRBJ2-7	TRBD1	CASSQVRGPEQYF	TGTGCCAGCAGCCAAGTAAGGGGGCCCGAGCAGTACTTC
TRBV5-1	once	TRBJ1-4	TRBD1	CASSVGQGNEKLFF	TGCGCCAGCAGCGTGGGACAGGGAAATGAAAAACTGTTTTTT
TRBV30	NA	TRBJ1-1	NA	CAWSSWGGIMNTEAFF	TGTGCCTGGAGTTCTTGGGGAGGCATCATGAACACTGAAGCTTTCTTT
TRBV6-5	NA	TRBJ2-7	NA	CASTSPSGVAYEQYF	TGTGCCAGCACCTCTCCCTCAGGGGTCGCCTACGAGCAGTACTTC
TRBV6-5	once	TRBJ1-1	NA	CASSTREGNTEAFF	TGTGCCAGCAGCACCAGGGAGGGGAACACTGAAGCTTTCTTT